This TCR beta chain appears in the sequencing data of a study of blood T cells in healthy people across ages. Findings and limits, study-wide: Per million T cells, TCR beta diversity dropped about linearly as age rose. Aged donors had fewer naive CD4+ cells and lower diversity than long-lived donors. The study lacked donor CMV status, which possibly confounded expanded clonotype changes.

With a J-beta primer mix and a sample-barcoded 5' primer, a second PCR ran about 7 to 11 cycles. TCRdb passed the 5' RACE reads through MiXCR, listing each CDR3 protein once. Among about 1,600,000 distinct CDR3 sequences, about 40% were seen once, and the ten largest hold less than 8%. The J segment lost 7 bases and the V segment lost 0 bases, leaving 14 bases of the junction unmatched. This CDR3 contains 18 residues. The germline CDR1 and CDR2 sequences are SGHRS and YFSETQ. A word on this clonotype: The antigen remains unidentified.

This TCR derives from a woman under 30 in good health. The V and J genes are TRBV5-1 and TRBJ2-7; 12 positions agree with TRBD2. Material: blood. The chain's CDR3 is CASSLGPRLAGEVVEQYF. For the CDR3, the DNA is TGCGCCAGCAGCTTGGGTCCTCGACTAGCGGGAGAAGTAGTGGAGCAGTACTTC.